The 25 T cell receptor beta chains in this list originate from one sample, sequenced in a study of shared clonotypes between healthy human individuals. TCRdb's copy holds only in-frame clones and misses some; the assay was immunoSEQ multiplex PCR. The sample holds some 2,100,000 clones, 90% to 97% seen once. Sequencing used naive CD4+ T cells sorted from blood. Subset defined: CD45RA+ positively selected. Receptor source: a man younger than 35 in good health.

As for this clone: The same CDR3 is also encoded by other DNA sequences in this sample. The CDR3 DNA reads TGTGCCAGCAGTTACCGGGGGGGCTATGGCTACACCTTC. The encoded protein is CASSYRGGYGYTF. This rearrangement joins TRBV6-5 to TRBJ1-2, with D tentatively TRBD1 (5 bases). The CDR3 has 13 residues. Germline CDR1 and CDR2: MNHEY and SVGAGI. V was cut by 2 bases and J by 4 bases, with 8 bases left in between.

The V gene is TRBV18, the J gene TRBJ1-5; 8 bases map to TRBD1. V shed 2 bases, J shed 8 bases, and the junction held 5 bases outside the gene matches. CDR1 KGHSH and CDR2 LQKENI come from the germline V gene. The CDR3 is made up of 14 amino acids. CDR3 DNA: TGTGCCAGCTCACCAGGACAGGGAATAGAGCCCCAGCATTTT. Protein sequence: CASSPGQGIEPQHF. Together with reference TRBV18 and TRBJ1-5, the CDR3 gives the full variable domain: NAGVMQNPRHLVRRRGQEARLRCSPMKGHSHVYWYRQLPEEGLKFMVYLQKENIIDESGMPKERFSAEFPKEGPSILRIQQVVRGDSAAYFCASSPGQGIEPQHFGDGTRLSIL.

CDR3 DNA sequence: TGTGCCAGCAGCTTAGGTGCAGTCATGAACACTGAAGCTTTCTTT. Protein product: CASSLGAVMNTEAFF. The chain couples TRBV7-2 to TRBJ1-1; D call uncertain. Germline loops: CDR1 SGHTA, CDR2 FQGNSA. The CDR3 is 15 residues long. Trimming shortened V by 1 base and J by 0 bases, and 9 bases separated the two germline ends.

V gene TRBV7-2 combines with J gene TRBJ2-7; D perhaps matches TRBD1 (5 bases). The CDR3 covers 14 residues. The germline V and J ends were trimmed by 1 base and 4 bases, with 11 bases remaining between them. Germline V lookup: CDR1 SGHTA, CDR2 FQGNSA. CDR3 in DNA: TGTGCCAGCAGCTTAGGGCAGGGTATTTACGAGCAGTACTTC. It translates to CASSLGQGIYEQYF.

Comment on this clone: This specimen includes other DNA sequences encoding the same CDR3. This rearrangement joins TRBV2 to TRBJ2-2; D is undetermined. The CDR3 is 11 residues long. The V gene lost 8 bases and the J gene lost 5 bases, with 6 bases spanning the gap. From germline, CDR1 is SNHLY and CDR2 FYNNEI. The CDR3 region is CASSVTGELFF. CDR3 sequence (DNA): TGTGCCAGCTCAGTAACCGGGGAGCTGTTTTTT.

The chain joins TRBV7-3 to TRBJ2-1, with unresolved D. The CDR3 covers 13 residues. Looked up from germline, CDR1 is SGHTA and CDR2 is FQGTGA. Trimming removed 5 bases at V and 8 bases at J, with 13 bases between. CDR3 sequence: CASSRLPPHEQFF. The DNA for the CDR3 is TGTGCCAGCAGCCGGTTGCCCCCACATGAGCAGTTCTTC.

The chain uses TRBV10-2 and TRBJ1-1; a weak D match, TRBD1 (6 bases). Germline lookup yields CDR1 WSHSY and CDR2 SAAADI. The CDR3 loop spans 12 amino acids. Trimming removed 0 bases from V and 10 bases from J, with 9 bases in between. The CDR3 region has the DNA TGCGCCAGCAGTGAGTCCTCAGGGGTAGCTTTCTTT. Protein: CASSESSGVAFF.

V gene TRBV29-1 combines with J gene TRBJ2-1; D call uncertain. Germline V gene lookup returns CDR1 SQVTM and CDR2 ANQGSEA. Trimming pared 4 bases from V and 0 bases from J, leaving 10 bases between. The CDR3 is 14 amino acids. Here the CDR3 DNA reads TGCAGCGTTGGACGAGTCAGCTCCTACAATGAGCAGTTCTTC. It is translated as CSVGRVSSYNEQFF.

The chain carries TRBV7-9 and TRBJ1-5; D uncertain. This CDR3 region has 15 residues. The V end was cut by 4 bases, the J end by 6 bases, with 16 bases between. Germline lookup yields CDR1 SEHNR and CDR2 FQNEAQ (reference sequence). Here the CDR3 DNA reads TGTGCCAGCAGCTCACGTGCGAGCCTCGGTCAGCCCCAGCATTTT. Its translation: CASSSRASLGQPQHF.

This chain uses TRBV5-5 with TRBJ1-2; D unclear. The length of the CDR3 is 15 residues. The germline V gene has CDR1 SGHKS and CDR2 YYEKEE (reference sequence). Deletions cut 0 bases from V and 0 bases from J, with 9 bases between. CDR3 coding DNA: TGTGCCAGCAGCTTGGCAGTCACATCTAACTATGGCTACACCTTC. Its translation is CASSLAVTSNYGYTF.

Only one count was recorded for this clone. This sequence joins TRBV6-1 and TRBJ1-2, with D maybe TRBD1 (6 bases). Trimming pared 5 bases from V and 4 bases from J, leaving 14 bases between. The germline CDR1 and CDR2 sequences are MNHNS and SASEGT. The CDR3 is made up of 14 amino acids. CDR3 coding DNA: TGTGCCAGCAGTACAGGGACGTTGTTCTATGGCTACACCTTC. It yields the protein CASSTGTLFYGYTF.

This chain connects TRBV9 to TRBJ2-3, with 9 positions matching TRBD1. Germline assignment: CDR1 SGDLS and CDR2 YYNGEE. The J segment lost 0 bases and the V segment lost 3 bases, leaving 11 bases of the junction unmatched. The CDR3 runs to 18 residues. CDR3 nucleotide sequence: TGTGCCAGCAGCGCGTTCTTTTCCGGGACAGGGAGCACAGATACGCAGTATTTT. Protein: CASSAFFSGTGSTDTQYF. Full variable domain (remainder filled in from reference TRBV9 and TRBJ2-3): DSGVTQTPKHLITATGQRVTLRCSPRSGDLSVYWYQQSLDQGLQFLIQYYNGEERAKGNILERFSAQQFPDLHSELNLSSLELGDSALYFCASSAFFSGTGSTDTQYFGPGTRLTVL.

The V call is TRBV5-1, the J call TRBJ2-3; TRBD2 matches at 7 bases. Unmatched junction bases numbered 3, after V lost 4 bases and J lost 4 bases. The CDR3 covers 13 residues. CDR1 and CDR2 (germline): SGHRS, YFSETQ. CDR3 nucleotide sequence: TGCGCCAGCAGCCTCGGACTAGCAGATACGCAGTATTTT. This sequence encodes CASSLGLADTQYF.

This rearrangement joins TRBV9 to TRBJ1-2; 8 bases map to TRBD1. Looked up from germline, CDR1 is SGDLS and CDR2 is YYNGEE. V trimming: 0 bases; J trimming: 3 bases; junction bases outside the gene matches: 13. The CDR3 runs to 18 residues. In DNA form, the CDR3 reads TGTGCCAGCAGCGTAGGCCCGAGGACAGGGAGAGTTGACTATGGCTACACCTTC. Translated, it gives CASSVGPRTGRVDYGYTF.

The chain joins TRBV5-1 to TRBJ2-2; tentatively, D is TRBD1 or TRBD2 (5 bases each). Per the germline V gene, CDR1 is SGHRS and CDR2 is YFSETQ. V dropped 0 bases and J dropped 5 bases, with 14 bases sitting between them. The CDR3 loop spans 16 amino acids. Written as DNA, the CDR3 is TGCGCCAGCAGCTTGGCCGGGACCCCGGGAACCGGGGAGCTGTTTTTT. It encodes CASSLAGTPGTGELFF.

The genes are TRBV18 and TRBJ2-3, with D perhaps matching TRBD1 (6 bases). Looked up from germline, CDR1 is KGHSH and CDR2 is LQKENI. The CDR3 covers 15 residues. V lost 3 bases, J lost 4 bases, and 14 bases lay in between. Here the CDR3 reads CASSPLTGLADTQYF. The CDR3 DNA reads TGTGCCAGCTCACCCCTCACAGGGTTGGCAGATACGCAGTATTTT.

This chain joins TRBV20-1 and TRBJ1-2, with TRBD1 matching over 7 bases. Per germline, CDR1 DFQATT and CDR2 SNEGSKA (reference sequence). Unmatched junction bases numbered 6, after V lost 6 bases and J lost 8 bases. CDR3 length: 11 amino acids. CDR3 loop: CSAVTGVGYTF. CDR3 sequence (DNA): TGCAGTGCCGTTACAGGGGTCGGCTACACCTTC.

The J gene is TRBJ1-2, the V gene TRBV9; TRBD1 matches at 7 bases. The CDR3 has 15 amino acids. Looked up from germline, CDR1 is SGDLS and CDR2 is YYNGEE. Trimming took 4 bases from V and 8 from J; bases not matched to a gene: 14. The CDR3 DNA sequence: TGTGCCAGCAGCCCAGCGGTCGGGAGGGGGCAAGGCTACACCTTC. This codes for CASSPAVGRGQGYTF.

J is TRBJ1-2 and V is TRBV4-1; 8 positions match TRBD1. The germline gives CDR1 MGHRA, CDR2 YSYEKL. Losses at the gene ends were 0 bases for V and 7 bases for J; bases not matched to a gene: 10. The CDR3 runs 16 residues. CDR3 sequence (DNA): TGCGCCAGCAGCCAAGAGTCGGGACAGGCATTTGGTGGCTACACCTTC. Its translation is CASSQESGQAFGGYTF.

As to this clone: Distinct nucleotide sequences in the sample also encode this CDR3. The chain is built from TRBV11-3 and TRBJ2-2; possible D gene TRBD2, 6 bases. The CDR3 consists of 13 residues. V was pared by 5 bases and J by 8 bases, with 12 bases between. Germline values: CDR1 SGHNT, CDR2 YENEEA. CDR3 sequence reads: CASSTRGPGELFF. CDR3 DNA: TGTGCCAGCAGCACGCGGGGCCCAGGGGAGCTGTTTTTT.

This clone was observed once. The chain recombines TRBV11-2 with TRBJ2-1; TRBD1 agrees at 9 bases. CDR1 and CDR2 (germline): SGHAT, FQNNGV. V was clipped by 1 base and J by 8 bases; unmatched bases: 6. This CDR3 has 15 amino acids. The CDR3 coding sequence is TGTGCCAGCAGCTTAGGTTGGGACAGGGTGGATGAGCAGTTCTTC. This codes for CASSLGWDRVDEQFF.

This clone has a single count. The rearrangement joins TRBV6-1 to TRBJ2-7, with D perhaps matching TRBD2 (5 bases). Germline loops: CDR1 MNHNS, CDR2 SASEGT. The CDR3 consists of 15 residues. The ends were cut back, 6 bases at V and 5 bases at J, with 20 bases in the middle. The CDR3, as DNA: TGTGCCAGCAGGGTAAGCGGTCCAAAGCCTCACGAGCAGTACTTC. This encodes CASRVSGPKPHEQYF.

Worth noting for this clone: In the same sample, other DNA sequences code for this CDR3. The gene calls are TRBV28 and TRBJ1-2, with D unresolved. V shed 2 bases and J shed 2 bases, with 6 bases lying between them. The CDR3 contains 13 residues. Germline lookup yields CDR1 MDHEN and CDR2 SYDVKM. The CDR3 loop reads CASSLGKNYGYTF. CDR3 bases: TGTGCCAGCAGTTTAGGCAAGAACTATGGCTACACCTTC.

J is TRBJ2-5 and V is TRBV5-8; the D is unclear. CDR1 and CDR2 (germline): SGHTS, YDEGEE. The CDR3 consists of 13 residues. The V end was cut by 7 bases, the J end by 5 bases, with 15 bases between. This CDR3 is CASGNSAPETQYF. The CDR3 DNA reads as TGTGCCAGCGGCAACAGCGCTCCTGAGACCCAGTACTTC.

The chain carries TRBV6-5 and TRBJ2-7; a weak D match, TRBD1 (6 bases). CDR1 and CDR2 from the germline V gene are MNHEY and SVGAGI. CDR3 length equals 13 residues. Between the trimmed V and J ends, which lost 3 bases and 6 bases, there was a span of 12 bases. The CDR3 reads CASSYAQGTEQYF. The DNA of the CDR3 is TGTGCCAGCAGTTATGCTCAGGGGACCGAGCAGTACTTC.